One and the same sample provided the 31 T cell receptor beta chains below, sequenced in a study of blood T cell repertoires in COVID-19. TCRdb keeps only in-frame clones here, not all; method: immunoSEQ multiplex PCR. The data show under 450,000 clones, approximately 86% seen once. Sample: peripheral blood. These receptors originate from a woman between 55 and 75 years old with COVID-19, enrolled during active disease.

The chain couples TRBV2 to TRBJ2-2; TRBD1 matches at 7 bases. Germline CDR1 reads SNHLY; CDR2 reads FYNNEI. The CDR3 extends over 14 amino acids. V lost 7 bases, J lost 1 base, and 3 bases stayed unmatched. CDR3 protein: CASNRQGNTGELFF. Here the CDR3 DNA reads TGTGCCAGCAACCGACAGGGGAACACCGGGGAGCTGTTTTTT. Full variable domain (missing parts from reference TRBV2 and TRBJ2-2): EPEVTQTPSHQVTQMGQEVILRCVPISNHLYFYWYRQILGQKVEFLVSFYNNEISEKSEIFDDQFSVERPDGSNFTLKIRSTKLEDSAMYFCASNRQGNTGELFFGEGSRLTVL.

The genes are TRBV7-9 and TRBJ2-7, with D perhaps matching TRBD1 (5 bases). CDR1 SEHNR and CDR2 FQNEAQ come from the germline V gene (reference sequence). V lost 4 bases and J 3 bases, leaving 16 bases between the germline ends. The CDR3 contains 15 residues. This CDR3 is CASSSSGYQYYEQYF. In nucleotides, the CDR3 is TGTGCCAGCAGCTCCTCAGGGTATCAGTACTACGAGCAGTACTTC.

The rearrangement joins TRBV6-5 to TRBJ1-2; D remains ambiguous. The CDR3 runs 12 residues. The V gene's germline CDR1 is MNHEY and CDR2 SVGAGI. Trimming took off 8 bases at V and 4 bases at J, with 11 bases between the two ends. This CDR3 is CASRGPFYGYTF. The CDR3, as DNA: TGTGCCAGCCGCGGCCCTTTCTATGGCTACACCTTC.

The chain links TRBV5-1 to TRBJ2-7; tentatively, D is TRBD2 (6 bases). This CDR3 contains 17 residues. Trimming took off 0 bases at V and 3 bases at J, with 19 bases between the two ends. CDR1 and CDR2 (germline): SGHRS, YFSETQ. The CDR3 DNA sequence: TGCGCCAGCAGCTTGGAGGGAGGACAACCTTGGCTCTACGAGCAGTACTTC. The encoded protein is CASSLEGGQPWLYEQYF. Looking up the rest from reference TRBV5-1 and TRBJ2-7 gives the full variable domain: KAGVTQTPRYLIKTRGQQVTLSCSPISGHRSVSWYQQTPGQGLQFLFEYFSETQRNKGNFPGRFSGRQFSNSRSEMNVSTLELGDSALYLCASSLEGGQPWLYEQYFGPGTRLTVT.

This clone appeared a few times. V usage is TRBV4-2 and J usage is TRBJ2-3, with 8 positions matching TRBD1. The germline V gene encodes CDR1 LGHNA and CDR2 YNFKEQ. CDR3 size: 17 residues. Unmatched junction bases numbered 6, after V lost 1 base and J lost 0 bases. The chain's CDR3 is CASSQGGQGTSTDTQYF. The CDR3 nucleotides are TGTGCCAGCAGCCAAGGAGGACAGGGAACTAGCACAGATACGCAGTATTTT.

This sequence joins TRBV6-1 and TRBJ1-2; D gene unclear. Looked up from germline, CDR1 is MNHNS and CDR2 is SASEGT. V dropped 0 bases and J dropped 4 bases, with 6 bases sitting between them. There are 13 residues in the CDR3. The CDR3 sequence: CASSEAVLYGYTF. The CDR3 nucleotides are TGTGCCAGCAGTGAAGCAGTACTCTATGGCTACACCTTC.

The DNA for the CDR3 is TGCGCCAGCAGCTTGGATGCAGGGGTCACGTCCAATGAGCAGTTCTTC. This sequence encodes CASSLDAGVTSNEQFF. The J gene is TRBJ2-1, the V gene TRBV5-1, with D tentatively TRBD1 (6 bases). The CDR3 has 16 residues. V was trimmed by 0 bases and J by 6 bases, leaving 16 bases between them. Germline-derived CDR1 and CDR2 are SGHRS and YFSETQ.

This sequence joins TRBV27 and TRBJ2-7; 9 positions agree with TRBD1. V gave up 1 base and J gave up 4 bases; unmatched junction bases: 14. Germline-derived CDR1 and CDR2 are MNHEY and SMNVEV (reference sequence). CDR3 length: 18 residues. The CDR3 protein is CASSLFSRGLGQGYEQYF. The CDR3 region has the DNA TGTGCCAGCAGTTTATTTTCGCGGGGGTTGGGACAGGGTTACGAGCAGTACTTC.

The chain joins TRBV12-3 or TRBV12-4 to TRBJ1-2; TRBD1 matches 7 bases. Trimming cost V 5 bases and J 8 bases; bases outside gene matches: 8. This CDR3 is built from 13 residues. The CDR3 is CASSGRDREGYTF. CDR3 DNA: TGTGCCAGCAGTGGCCGGGACAGAGAAGGCTACACCTTC.

V and J are TRBV11-2 and TRBJ2-7, with D possibly being TRBD1 (6 bases). The CDR3 runs to 12 residues. Germline loops: CDR1 SGHAT, CDR2 FQNNGV. Trimming removed 6 bases from V and 0 bases from J, with 6 bases in between. CDR3 bases: TGTGCCAGCAGGGACAGCTCCTACGAGCAGTACTTC. Its protein product is CASRDSSYEQYF.

This chain uses TRBV6-1 with TRBJ2-7; D remains unclear. Per the germline V gene, CDR1 is MNHNS and CDR2 is SASEGT. The CDR3 runs to 15 residues. The V and J ends lost 3 bases and 0 bases respectively, with 12 bases between them. The CDR3 DNA reads as TGTGCCAGCAGTGATCTAGATCACATCTCCTACGAGCAGTACTTC. Translating it yields CASSDLDHISYEQYF.

The V gene is TRBV11-2, the J gene TRBJ2-5; 15 nucleotides match TRBD2. The CDR3 spans 18 residues. Germline V CDR1 and CDR2: SGHAT, FQNNGV. V lost 3 bases, J lost 2 bases, and 7 bases stayed unmatched. The chain's CDR3 is CASSLGLAGGRGQETQYF. Written as DNA, the CDR3 is TGTGCCAGCAGCTTGGGACTAGCGGGGGGTCGAGGGCAAGAGACCCAGTACTTC.

J is TRBJ1-2 and V is TRBV7-9, with TRBD1 matching over 7 bases. Germline CDR1 and CDR2: SEHNR and FQNEAQ (reference sequence). Trimming at V came to 4 bases and at J to 5 bases, leaving 7 bases not matched to a gene. The CDR3 contains 14 residues. For the CDR3, the DNA is TGTGCCAGCAGCTCACAGGGGATTTTTTATGGCTACACCTTC. Translation gives CASSSQGIFYGYTF.

The genes are TRBV5-4 and TRBJ2-1; D is undetermined. Trimming pared 3 bases from V and 13 bases from J, leaving 17 bases between. From germline, CDR1 is SGHNT and CDR2 YYREEE (reference sequence). This CDR3 has 13 residues. The chain's CDR3 is CASSSQSSREQFF. For the CDR3, the DNA is TGTGCCAGCAGCTCCCAATCAAGTCGCGAACAGTTCTTC.

V and J are TRBV12-3 or TRBV12-4 and TRBJ1-5; 7 bases match TRBD1. Trimming at V came to 4 bases and at J to 6 bases, leaving 3 bases not matched to a gene. This CDR3 is 13 amino acids long. The chain's CDR3 is CASSSRGPQPQHF. The CDR3 region has the DNA TGTGCCAGCAGTTCTAGGGGGCCTCAGCCCCAGCATTTT.

The chain employs TRBV18 and TRBJ2-5; D is possibly TRBD2 (5 bases). Trimming removed 3 bases from V and 2 bases from J, with 7 bases in between. The CDR3 consists of 13 residues. CDR1 is KGHSH, CDR2 LQKENI, per germline. In nucleotides, the CDR3 is TGTGCCAGCTCACCGGGAGTTCAAGAGACCCAGTACTTC. Its protein product is CASSPGVQETQYF.

This sequence joins TRBV7-8 and TRBJ1-2; 8 nucleotides align to TRBD1. This CDR3 comprises 14 residues. CDR1 and CDR2 (germline): SGHVS, FQNEAQ. J was trimmed by 3 bases and V by 5 bases; bases with no gene match: 5. CDR3 sequence: CASSRGQGDYGYTF. CDR3 in DNA: TGTGCCAGCAGCCGAGGACAGGGAGACTATGGCTACACCTTC.

This chain links TRBV7-2 with TRBJ2-3; 8 bases map to TRBD2. Losses at the gene ends were 4 bases for V and 2 bases for J; bases not matched to a gene: 2. CDR1 is SGHTA, CDR2 FQGNSA, per germline. This CDR3 spans 14 amino acids. CDR3 region: CASSSGLVTDTQYF. The CDR3 nucleotides are TGTGCCAGCAGCTCGGGACTAGTCACAGATACGCAGTATTTT.

The V call is TRBV4-1, the J call TRBJ1-3; 9 bases map to TRBD1. J was trimmed by 3 bases and V by 3 bases; bases with no gene match: 9. Per germline, CDR1 MGHRA and CDR2 YSYEKL. The CDR3 totals 17 residues. The CDR3 bases are TGCGCCAGCAGCCATGGCGCACAGGGGGCGCGTGGAAACACCATATATTTT. It is translated as CASSHGAQGARGNTIYF.

The chain employs TRBV5-4 and TRBJ2-5; TRBD2 matches 11 bases. The CDR3 has 15 amino acids. Germline V CDR1 and CDR2: SGHNT, YYREEE (reference sequence). With 1 base clipped from V and 5 bases from J, the junction kept 4 bases outside the gene matches. CDR3: CASSLRPSGGETQYF. The DNA for the CDR3 is TGTGCCAGCAGCTTGAGGCCTAGCGGGGGGGAGACCCAGTACTTC. The full variable domain, in which reference TRBV5-4 and TRBJ2-5 provide the parts outside the CDR3, is ETGVTQSPTHLIKTRGQQVTLRCSSQSGHNTVSWYQQALGQGPQFIFQYYREEENGRGNFPPRFSGLQFPNYSSELNVNALELDDSALYLCASSLRPSGGETQYFGPGTRLLVL.

This chain uses TRBV5-6 with TRBJ2-3; 7 bases align to TRBD1. The CDR3 consists of 18 residues. V lost 4 bases and J lost 1; bases outside the gene matches: 15. From germline, CDR1 is SGHDT and CDR2 YYEEEE. This CDR3 reads CASSHAGTASRGTDTQYF. In DNA, the CDR3 is TGTGCCAGCAGCCATGCCGGGACAGCCTCAAGAGGCACAGATACGCAGTATTTT.

This sequence joins TRBV27 and TRBJ2-7; TRBD1 might be the D (6 bases). The ends were cut back, 3 bases at V and 3 bases at J, with 9 bases in the middle. The germline CDR1 and CDR2 sequences are MNHEY and SMNVEV (reference sequence). CDR3 length: 13 residues. The CDR3 DNA is TGTGCCAGCAGTTTGGACAGATTCTACGAGCAGTACTTC. Its translation is CASSLDRFYEQYF.

This chain uses TRBV6-5 with TRBJ2-5, with TRBD1 matching 10 bases. This CDR3 comprises 15 residues. Germline V gene lookup returns CDR1 MNHEY and CDR2 SVGAGI. With V trimmed by 7 bases and J by 5 bases, 10 bases remained unmatched. The CDR3 is CASTPGGTGAETQYF. As DNA, the CDR3 is TGTGCCAGCACTCCGGGGGGGACAGGGGCCGAGACCCAGTACTTC.

CDR3 residues: CASSPRVYGYTF. DNA of the CDR3: TGTGCCAGCAGCCCAAGAGTCTATGGCTACACCTTC. The rearrangement links TRBV11-2 to TRBJ1-2; D remains unclear. CDR1 SGHAT and CDR2 FQNNGV come from the germline V gene. The CDR3 runs 12 residues. Trimming stripped 5 bases from V and 4 bases from J, with 8 bases between.

The V and J genes are TRBV7-9 and TRBJ1-1; a possible D gene is TRBD1 (5 bases). Germline loops: CDR1 SEHNR, CDR2 FQNEAQ (reference sequence). The CDR3 totals 15 residues. V dropped 1 base and J dropped 4 bases, with 13 bases sitting between them. CDR3 amino acids: CASSLEETEVTEAFF. The CDR3 DNA is TGTGCCAGCAGCTTAGAGGAGACAGAAGTCACTGAAGCTTTCTTT.

This sequence joins TRBV29-1 and TRBJ1-2; 7 positions match TRBD1. J gave up 0 bases and V 3 bases, and 7 bases lay outside the gene matches. Germline CDR1 and CDR2: SQVTM and ANQGSEA. This CDR3 has 15 amino acids. CDR3: CSVDRDRNTNYGYTF. CDR3 bases: TGCAGCGTTGACCGGGACAGAAATACTAACTATGGCTACACCTTC.

This sequence joins TRBV9 and TRBJ1-1, with a weak D call TRBD1 (6 bases). V dropped 0 bases and J dropped 3 bases, with 18 bases sitting between them. This CDR3 has 17 residues. Germline V gene data show CDR1 as SGDLS and CDR2 as YYNGEE. As DNA, the CDR3 is TGTGCCAGCAGCGTAGAGAGACAGGTAACGCGTGACACTGAAGCTTTCTTT. It codes for CASSVERQVTRDTEAFF.

The rearrangement joins TRBV28 to TRBJ1-3; tentative D call: TRBD1 (5 bases). The length of the CDR3 is 15 residues. In germline, CDR1 is MDHEN, CDR2 SYDVKM. V dropped 6 bases and J dropped 2 bases, with 14 bases sitting between them. The CDR3 spells CASSVQGAAGNTIYF. The DNA for the CDR3 is TGTGCCAGCAGCGTGCAAGGGGCCGCTGGAAACACCATATATTTT.

The chain carries TRBV5-1 and TRBJ1-1; a possible D gene is TRBD1 (6 bases). CDR3 size: 13 residues. Trimming shortened V by 4 bases and J by 2 bases, and 9 bases separated the two germline ends. Germline V lookup: CDR1 SGHRS, CDR2 YFSETQ. CDR3 in amino acids: CASSKDRNTEAFF. The CDR3 bases are TGCGCCAGCAGCAAGGACAGAAACACTGAAGCTTTCTTT. Complete variable domain (other parts from reference TRBV5-1 and TRBJ1-1): KAGVTQTPRYLIKTRGQQVTLSCSPISGHRSVSWYQQTPGQGLQFLFEYFSETQRNKGNFPGRFSGRQFSNSRSEMNVSTLELGDSALYLCASSKDRNTEAFFGQGTRLTVV.

This clone was found many times. This chain uses TRBV7-9 with TRBJ2-2, with D tentatively TRBD1 (6 bases). This CDR3 has 16 residues. V lost 5 bases and J 5 bases, leaving 18 bases between the germline ends. Per germline, CDR1 SEHNR and CDR2 FQNEAQ (reference sequence). The CDR3 nucleotides read TGTGCCAGCAGCCCTAAAGCGACAGGCACGACCGGGGAGCTGTTTTTT. The encoded protein is CASSPKATGTTGELFF.

The V gene is TRBV19, the J gene TRBJ1-1; no clear D. Trimming removed 5 bases at V and 5 bases at J, with 12 bases between. The CDR3 consists of 13 residues. CDR1 LNHDA and CDR2 SQIVND come from the germline V gene (reference sequence). CDR3 nucleotides: TGTGCCAGTAGTGCCCCATCTAGGACTGAAGCTTTCTTT. Protein product: CASSAPSRTEAFF. Combining the CDR3 with reference TRBV19 and TRBJ1-1 gives the whole variable domain DGGITQSPKYLFRKEGQNVTLSCEQNLNHDAMYWYRQDPGQGLRLIYYSQIVNDFQKGDIAEGYSVSREKKESFPLTVTSAQKNPTAFYLCASSAPSRTEAFFGQGTRLTVV.